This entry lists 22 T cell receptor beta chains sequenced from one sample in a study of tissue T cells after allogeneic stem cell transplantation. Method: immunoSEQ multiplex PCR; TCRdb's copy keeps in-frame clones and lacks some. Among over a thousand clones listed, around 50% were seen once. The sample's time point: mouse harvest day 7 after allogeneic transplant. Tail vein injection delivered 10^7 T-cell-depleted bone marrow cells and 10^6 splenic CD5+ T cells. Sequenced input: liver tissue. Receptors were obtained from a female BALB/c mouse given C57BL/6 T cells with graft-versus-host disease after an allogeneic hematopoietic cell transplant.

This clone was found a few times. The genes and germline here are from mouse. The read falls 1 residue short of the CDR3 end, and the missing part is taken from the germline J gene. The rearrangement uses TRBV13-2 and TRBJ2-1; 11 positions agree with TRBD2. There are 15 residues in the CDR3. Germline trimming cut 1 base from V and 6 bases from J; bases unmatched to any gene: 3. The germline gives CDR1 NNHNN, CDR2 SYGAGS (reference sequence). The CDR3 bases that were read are TGTGCCAGCGGTGATTCCGACTGGGGGGGTGCTGAGCAGTTC. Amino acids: CASGDSDWGGAEQF. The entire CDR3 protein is CASGDSDWGGAEQFF.

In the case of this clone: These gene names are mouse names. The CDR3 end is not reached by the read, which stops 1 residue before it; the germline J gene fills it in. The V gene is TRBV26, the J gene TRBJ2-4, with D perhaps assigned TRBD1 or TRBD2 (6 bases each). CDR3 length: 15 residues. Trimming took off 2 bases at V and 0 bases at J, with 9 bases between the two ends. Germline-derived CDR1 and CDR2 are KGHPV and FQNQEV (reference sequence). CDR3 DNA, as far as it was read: TGTGCCAGCAGTCTGGGGGGGACAAGTCAAAACACCTTGTAC. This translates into CASSLGGTSQNTLY. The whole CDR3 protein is CASSLGGTSQNTLYF.

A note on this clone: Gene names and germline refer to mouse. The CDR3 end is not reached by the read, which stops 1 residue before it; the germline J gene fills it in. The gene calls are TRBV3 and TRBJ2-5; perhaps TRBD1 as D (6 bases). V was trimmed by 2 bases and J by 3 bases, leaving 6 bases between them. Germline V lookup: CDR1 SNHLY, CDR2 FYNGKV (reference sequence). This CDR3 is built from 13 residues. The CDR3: CASSLTGQDTQYF. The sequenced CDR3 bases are TGTGCCAGCAGCTTAACAGGGCAAGACACCCAGTAC.

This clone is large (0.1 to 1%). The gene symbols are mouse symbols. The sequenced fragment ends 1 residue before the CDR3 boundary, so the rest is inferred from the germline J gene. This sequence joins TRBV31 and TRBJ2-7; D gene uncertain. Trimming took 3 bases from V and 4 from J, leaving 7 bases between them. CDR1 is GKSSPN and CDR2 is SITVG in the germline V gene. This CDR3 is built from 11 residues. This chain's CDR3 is CAWSKKYEQYF. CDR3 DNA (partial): TGTGCCTGGAGCAAAAAATATGAACAGTAC.

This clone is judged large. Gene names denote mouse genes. The sequenced part of the CDR3 DNA is TGTGCCACCAGGGGGACCAACGAAAGATTATTT. This translates into CATRGTNERLF. The complete CDR3 protein is CATRGTNERLFF. The chain combines TRBV15 with TRBJ1-4; TRBD1 agrees at 7 bases. The read ends 1 residue before the CDR3 terminus; that terminus is restored from the germline J gene. Germline loops: CDR1 SGHND, CDR2 FRSKSL. Losses at the gene ends were 10 bases for V and 3 bases for J; bases not matched to a gene: 2. This CDR3 spans 12 amino acids.

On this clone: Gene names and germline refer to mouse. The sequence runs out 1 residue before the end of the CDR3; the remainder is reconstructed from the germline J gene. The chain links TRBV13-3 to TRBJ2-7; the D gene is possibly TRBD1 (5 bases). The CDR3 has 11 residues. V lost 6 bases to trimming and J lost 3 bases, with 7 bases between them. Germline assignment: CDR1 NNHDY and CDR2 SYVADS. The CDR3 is CASKDNYEQYF. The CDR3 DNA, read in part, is TGTGCCAGCAAGGACAACTATGAACAGTAC.

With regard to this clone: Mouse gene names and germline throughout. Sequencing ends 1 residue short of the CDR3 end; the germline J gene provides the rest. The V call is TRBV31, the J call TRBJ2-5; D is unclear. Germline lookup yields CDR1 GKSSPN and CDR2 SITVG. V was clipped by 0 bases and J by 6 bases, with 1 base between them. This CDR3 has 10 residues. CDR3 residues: CAWSLDTQYF. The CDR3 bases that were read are TGTGCCTGGAGTCTCGACACCCAGTAC.

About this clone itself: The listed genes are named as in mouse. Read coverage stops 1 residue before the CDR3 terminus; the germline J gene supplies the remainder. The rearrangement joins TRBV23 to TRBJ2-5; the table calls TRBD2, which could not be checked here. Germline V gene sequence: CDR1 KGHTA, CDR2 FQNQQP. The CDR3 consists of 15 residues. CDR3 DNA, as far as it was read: TGCTCCAGCAGTCAAACGGACTGGGGGGGAGACACCCAGTAC. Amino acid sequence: CSSSQTDWGGDTQY. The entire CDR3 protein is CSSSQTDWGGDTQYF.

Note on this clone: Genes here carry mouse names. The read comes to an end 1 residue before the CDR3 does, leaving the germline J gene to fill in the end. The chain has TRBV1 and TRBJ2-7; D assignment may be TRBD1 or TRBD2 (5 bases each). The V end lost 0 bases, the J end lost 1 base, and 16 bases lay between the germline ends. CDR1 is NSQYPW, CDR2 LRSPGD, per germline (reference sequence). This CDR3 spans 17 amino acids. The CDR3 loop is CTCSADTGRGGSYEQYF. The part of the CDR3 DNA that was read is TGCACCTGCAGTGCAGATACGGGGCGCGGGGGATCCTATGAACAGTAC.

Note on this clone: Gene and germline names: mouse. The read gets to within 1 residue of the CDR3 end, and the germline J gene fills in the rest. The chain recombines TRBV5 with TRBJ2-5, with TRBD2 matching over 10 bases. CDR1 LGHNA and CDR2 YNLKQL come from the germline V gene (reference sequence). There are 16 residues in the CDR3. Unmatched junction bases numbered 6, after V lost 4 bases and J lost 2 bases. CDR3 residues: CASSPRLGGGQDTQYF. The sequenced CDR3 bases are TGTGCCAGCAGCCCTCGACTGGGGGGCGGCCAAGACACCCAGTAC.

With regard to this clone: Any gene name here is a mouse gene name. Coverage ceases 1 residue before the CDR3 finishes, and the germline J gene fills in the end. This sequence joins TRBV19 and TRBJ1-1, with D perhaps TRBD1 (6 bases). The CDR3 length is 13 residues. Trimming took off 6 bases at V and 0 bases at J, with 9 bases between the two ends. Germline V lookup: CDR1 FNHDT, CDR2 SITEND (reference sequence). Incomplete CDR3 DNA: TGTGCCAGCACTCAGGGGACAAACACAGAAGTCTTC. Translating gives CASTQGTNTEVF. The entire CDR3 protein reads CASTQGTNTEVFF. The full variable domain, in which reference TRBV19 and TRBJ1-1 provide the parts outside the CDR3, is GGIITQTPKFLIGQEGQKLTLKCQQNFNHDTMYWYRQDSGKGLRLIYYSITENDLQKGDLSEGYDASREKKSSFSLTVTSAQKNEMAVFLCASTQGTNTEVFFGKGTRLTVV.

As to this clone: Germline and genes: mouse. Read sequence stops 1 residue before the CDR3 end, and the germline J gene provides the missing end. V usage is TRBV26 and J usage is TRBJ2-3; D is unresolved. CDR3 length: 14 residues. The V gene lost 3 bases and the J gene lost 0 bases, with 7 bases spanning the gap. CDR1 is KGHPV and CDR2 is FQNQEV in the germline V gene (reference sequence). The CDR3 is CASSLGKSAETLYF. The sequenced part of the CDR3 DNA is TGTGCCAGCAGTCTTGGGAAAAGTGCAGAAACGCTGTAT. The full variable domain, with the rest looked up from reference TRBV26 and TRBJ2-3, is NSKVIQTPRYLVKGQGQKAKMRCIPEKGHPVVFWYQQNKNNEFKFLINFQNQEVLQQIDMTEKRFSAECPSNSPCSLEIQSSEAGDSALYLCASSLGKSAETLYFGSGTRLTVL.

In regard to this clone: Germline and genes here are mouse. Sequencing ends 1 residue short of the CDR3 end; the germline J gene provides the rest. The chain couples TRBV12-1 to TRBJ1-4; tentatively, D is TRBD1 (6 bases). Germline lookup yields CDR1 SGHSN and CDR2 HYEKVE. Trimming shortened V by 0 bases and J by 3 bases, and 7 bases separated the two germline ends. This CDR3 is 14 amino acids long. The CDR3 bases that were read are TGTGCCAGCTCTCTCCAGGGGACCAACGAAAGATTATTT. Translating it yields CASSLQGTNERLF. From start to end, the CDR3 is CASSLQGTNERLFF.

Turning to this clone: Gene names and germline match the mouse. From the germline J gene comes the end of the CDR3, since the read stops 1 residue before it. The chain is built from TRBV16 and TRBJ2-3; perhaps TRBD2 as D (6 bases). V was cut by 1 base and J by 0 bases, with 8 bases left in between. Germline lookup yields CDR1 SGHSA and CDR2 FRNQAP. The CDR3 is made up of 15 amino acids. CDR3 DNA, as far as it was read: TGTGCAAGCAGCTTAGGAGGGACTAGTGCAGAAACGCTGTAT. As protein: CASSLGGTSAETLY. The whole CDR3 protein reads CASSLGGTSAETLYF. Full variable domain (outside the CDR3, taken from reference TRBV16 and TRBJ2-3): NAGVIQTPRHKVTGKGQEATLWCEPISGHSAVFWYRQTIVQGLEFLTYFRNQAPIDDSGMPKERFSAQMPNQSHSTLKIQSTQPQDSAVYLCASSLGGTSAETLYFGSGTRLTVL.

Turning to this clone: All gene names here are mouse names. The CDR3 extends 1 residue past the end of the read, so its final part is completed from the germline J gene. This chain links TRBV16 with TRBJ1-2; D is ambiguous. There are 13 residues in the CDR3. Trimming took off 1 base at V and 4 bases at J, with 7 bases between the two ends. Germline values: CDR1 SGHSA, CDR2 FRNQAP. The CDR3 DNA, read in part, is TGTGCAAGCAGCTTAGCGGGCGGCTCCGACTACACC. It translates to CASSLAGGSDYT. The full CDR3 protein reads CASSLAGGSDYTF.

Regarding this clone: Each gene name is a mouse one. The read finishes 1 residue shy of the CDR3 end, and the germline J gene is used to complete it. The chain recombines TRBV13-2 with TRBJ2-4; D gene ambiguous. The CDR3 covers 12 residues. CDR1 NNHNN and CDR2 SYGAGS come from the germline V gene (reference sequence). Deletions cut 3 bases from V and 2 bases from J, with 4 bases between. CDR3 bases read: TGTGCCAGCGGTGGGATTCAAAACACCTTGTAC. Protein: CASGGIQNTLY. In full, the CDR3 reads CASGGIQNTLYF.

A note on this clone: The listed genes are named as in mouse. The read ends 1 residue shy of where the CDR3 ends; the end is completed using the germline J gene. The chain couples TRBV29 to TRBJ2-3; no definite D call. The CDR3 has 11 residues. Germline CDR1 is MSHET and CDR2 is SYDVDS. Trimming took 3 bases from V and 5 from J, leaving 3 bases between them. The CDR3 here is CASSFGETLYF. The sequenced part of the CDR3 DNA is TGTGCTAGCAGTTTTGGAGAAACGCTGTAT.

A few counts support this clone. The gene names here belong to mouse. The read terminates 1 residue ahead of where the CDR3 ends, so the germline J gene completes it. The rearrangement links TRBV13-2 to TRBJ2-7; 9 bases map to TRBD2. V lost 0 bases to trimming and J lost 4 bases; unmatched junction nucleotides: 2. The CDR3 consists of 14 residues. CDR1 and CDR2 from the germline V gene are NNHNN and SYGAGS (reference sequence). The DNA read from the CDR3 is TGTGCCAGCGGTGATGTCTGGGGGGGGTATGAACAGTAC. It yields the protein CASGDVWGGYEQY. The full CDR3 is CASGDVWGGYEQYF.

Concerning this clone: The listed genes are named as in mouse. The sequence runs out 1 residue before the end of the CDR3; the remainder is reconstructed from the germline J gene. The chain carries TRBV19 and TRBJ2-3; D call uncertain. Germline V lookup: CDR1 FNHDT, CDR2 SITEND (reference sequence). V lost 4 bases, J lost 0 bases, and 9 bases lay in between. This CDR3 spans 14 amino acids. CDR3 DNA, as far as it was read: TGTGCCAGCAGTTTGGTCGGGAGTGCAGAAACGCTGTAT. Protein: CASSLVGSAETLY. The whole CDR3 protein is CASSLVGSAETLYF.

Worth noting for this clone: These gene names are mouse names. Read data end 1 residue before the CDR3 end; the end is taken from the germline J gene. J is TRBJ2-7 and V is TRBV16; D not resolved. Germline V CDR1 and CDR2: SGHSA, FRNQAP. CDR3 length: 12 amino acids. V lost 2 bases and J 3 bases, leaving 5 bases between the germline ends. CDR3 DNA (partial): TGTGCAAGCAGCTTAAGCGGCTATGAACAGTAC. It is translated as CASSLSGYEQY. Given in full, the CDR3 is CASSLSGYEQYF.

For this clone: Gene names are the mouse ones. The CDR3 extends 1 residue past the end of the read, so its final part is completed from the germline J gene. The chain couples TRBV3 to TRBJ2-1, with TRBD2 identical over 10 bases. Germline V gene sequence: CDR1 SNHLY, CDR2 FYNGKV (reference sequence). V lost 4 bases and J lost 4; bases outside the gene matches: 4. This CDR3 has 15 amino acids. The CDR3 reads CASSSPGLGYAEQFF. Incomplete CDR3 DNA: TGTGCCAGCAGCTCTCCGGGACTGGGGTATGCTGAGCAGTTC.

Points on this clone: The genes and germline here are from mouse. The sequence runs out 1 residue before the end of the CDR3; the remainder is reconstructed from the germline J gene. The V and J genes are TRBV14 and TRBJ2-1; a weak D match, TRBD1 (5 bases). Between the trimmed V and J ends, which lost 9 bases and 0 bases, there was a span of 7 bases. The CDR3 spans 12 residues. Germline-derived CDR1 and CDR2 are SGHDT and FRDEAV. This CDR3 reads CAIRDNYAEQFF. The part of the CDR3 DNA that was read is TGTGCCATCAGGGATAACTATGCTGAGCAGTTC.